These 23 T cell receptor beta chains were all obtained from the same sample, sequenced in a study of CD8 T cells in Susac syndrome. RNA was extracted with the RNeasy kit, and a quantity of 0.5 to 1 ug was reverse transcribed using random hexamers. TCRdb re-analysed the immunoSEQ multiplex PCR reads in MiXCR, keeping a single row per CDR3 protein. This sample has around 280,000 distinct CDR3 sequences; about 91% occur once, and the top ten carry around 0.07%. Sequenced sample: CD4+ T cells from PBMCs. Source of these receptors: a human donor with multiple sclerosis.

This clonotype was seen a few times. The CDR3 loop reads CASSPGTSVETQYF. In DNA form, the CDR3 reads TGTGCCAGCAGCCCCGGGACTAGTGTAGAGACCCAGTACTTC. V and J are TRBV7-9 and TRBJ2-5; 8 nucleotides match TRBD2. The V and J ends lost 5 bases and 4 bases, in that order; junction bases with no gene match: 6. Germline CDR1 is SEHNR and CDR2 is FQNEAQ (reference sequence). The CDR3 loop spans 14 amino acids.

This clonotype occurred a few times. The chain recombines TRBV18 with TRBJ1-4; D is ambiguous. The CDR3 spans 15 residues. The V gene's germline CDR1 is KGHSH and CDR2 LQKENI. V gave up 6 bases and J gave up 2 bases, with 13 bases separating them. In DNA, the CDR3 is TGTGCCAGCTCTCCTGACCGTACGACTAATGAAAAACTGTTTTTT. Translated, it gives CASSPDRTTNEKLFF. Looking up the rest from reference TRBV18 and TRBJ1-4 gives the full variable domain: NAGVMQNPRHLVRRRGQEARLRCSPMKGHSHVYWYRQLPEEGLKFMVYLQKENIIDESGMPKERFSAEFPKEGPSILRIQQVVRGDSAAYFCASSPDRTTNEKLFFGSGTQLSVL.

This clonotype was observed a single time. The chain combines TRBV7-9 with TRBJ2-7, with 7 bases aligning to TRBD2. Germline CDR1 and CDR2: SEHNR and FQNEAQ (reference sequence). The V and J ends lost 5 bases and 0 bases, in that order; junction bases with no gene match: 10. This CDR3 is built from 16 residues. The CDR3 DNA reads TGTGCCAGCAGCCCCGCTATAGCGGGTAGCTCCTACGAGCAGTACTTC. This codes for CASSPAIAGSSYEQYF.

This chain uses TRBV23-1 with TRBJ2-2, with D possibly matching TRBD1 (5 bases). TRBV23-1 belongs to the ORF category, with a function that is uncertain. The CDR3 length is 17 residues. Trimming removed 7 bases from V and 7 bases from J, with 25 bases in between. The CDR3 nucleotides are TGCGCCAGCACCCCGCCGTCCGGACAAGGGATAGACGGGGAGCTGTTTTTT. Translated: CASTPPSGQGIDGELFF.

The genes are TRBV20-1 and TRBJ1-6; D is undetermined. CDR1 and CDR2 from the germline V gene are DFQATT and SNEGSKA (reference sequence). The germline V and J ends were trimmed by 6 bases and 6 bases, with 6 bases remaining between them. The CDR3 covers 11 residues. The CDR3 loop reads CSAGANSPLHF. CDR3 coding DNA: TGCAGTGCAGGCGCTAATTCACCCCTCCACTTT.

This chain links TRBV12-3 or TRBV12-4 with TRBJ2-1; D remains unclear. The CDR3 consists of 15 residues. V was shortened by 9 bases and J by 8 bases, with 23 bases between the two germline ends. The CDR3 sequence is CASKPQIPSRDEQFF. The CDR3 DNA is TGTGCCAGTAAACCCCAGATTCCTAGTCGAGATGAGCAGTTCTTC.

This clonotype was seen a few times. The rearrangement joins TRBV5-1 to TRBJ2-7, with 8 bases that match TRBD2. The CDR3 loop spans 14 amino acids. The trim removed 2 bases at V and 0 bases at J, leaving 1 base unmatched. Per the germline V gene, CDR1 is SGHRS and CDR2 is YFSETQ. Written as DNA, the CDR3 is TGCGCCAGCAGCTTTAGCGGGGACTCCTACGAGCAGTACTTC. Translated: CASSFSGDSYEQYF.

The chain carries TRBV11-2 and TRBJ2-3, with 9 bases matching TRBD1. Losses at the gene ends were 5 bases for V and 2 bases for J; bases not matched to a gene: 8. Germline V lookup: CDR1 SGHAT, CDR2 FQNNGV. This CDR3 is built from 16 residues. The CDR3 DNA reads as TGTGCCAGCAGCCAAACCGGGACAGGGTACACAGATACGCAGTATTTT. This encodes CASSQTGTGYTDTQYF.

V gene TRBV3-1 combines with J gene TRBJ2-3; D is uncertain. Trimming took off 4 bases at V and 2 bases at J, with 13 bases between the two ends. Germline V CDR1 and CDR2: LGHDT, YNNKEL (reference sequence). The CDR3 covers 15 residues. CDR3 in DNA: TGTGCCAGCAGCCTCTCCCCCGTCACCACAGATACGCAGTATTTT. It translates to CASSLSPVTTDTQYF.

The table lists this clonotype with a count of one. V usage is TRBV30 and J usage is TRBJ1-2, with 8 nucleotides matching TRBD1. Per germline, CDR1 GTSNPN and CDR2 SVGIG (reference sequence). This CDR3 has 13 amino acids. V shed 4 bases, J shed 4 bases, and the junction held 5 bases outside the gene matches. In DNA form, the CDR3 reads TGTGCCTGGACCAGGGGGCTGATCTATGGCTACACCTTC. Translation gives CAWTRGLIYGYTF.

The chain links TRBV6-2 or TRBV6-3 to TRBJ2-2, with 7 bases aligning to TRBD2. V was clipped by 6 bases and J by 1 base; unmatched bases: 2. The CDR3 has 14 residues. The germline V gene has CDR1 MNHEY and CDR2 SVGEGT. Here the CDR3 DNA reads TGTGCCAGCAGCGAGCGGGAGAACACCGGGGAGCTGTTTTTT. Protein: CASSERENTGELFF.

The chain combines TRBV7-2 with TRBJ1-5; 7 bases are a match to TRBD1. The V segment lost 3 bases and the J segment 6 bases; nucleotides outside the gene matches: 11. Germline lookup yields CDR1 SGHTA and CDR2 FQGNSA. The CDR3 has 16 amino acids. This chain's CDR3 is CASSFAQGGVGQPQHF. The CDR3 bases are TGTGCCAGCAGCTTTGCCCAGGGGGGAGTGGGTCAGCCCCAGCATTTT.

This clonotype has only one observation. The rearrangement uses TRBV4-2 and TRBJ1-1; 7 nucleotides match TRBD1. Germline V gives CDR1 LGHNA, CDR2 YNFKEQ. Trimming removed 7 bases from V and 7 bases from J; junction bases left unmatched: 15. The CDR3 runs 15 residues. The CDR3: CASKPRHLGQLEAFF. CDR3 DNA: TGTGCCAGCAAACCCCGCCACCTGGGACAGCTTGAAGCTTTCTTT.

The V and J genes are TRBV29-1 and TRBJ2-7; D gene uncertain. The CDR3 is 11 amino acids. The germline V gene encodes CDR1 SQVTM and CDR2 ANQGSEA. V was pared by 6 bases and J by 4 bases, with 10 bases between. The CDR3 bases are TGCAGCGTCCTGCTAAAGTACGAGCAGTACTTC. It specifies CSVLLKYEQYF.

J is TRBJ2-7 and V is TRBV4-3; 10 bases are shared with TRBD2. V gave up 0 bases and J gave up 7 bases; unmatched junction bases: 3. Germline V gene data show CDR1 as LGHNA and CDR2 as YSLEER. The length of the CDR3 is 14 residues. CDR3 in amino acids: CASSQDGLAAEQYF. CDR3 DNA sequence: TGCGCCAGCAGCCAAGACGGACTAGCGGCGGAGCAGTACTTC.

The chain recombines TRBV6-2 or TRBV6-3 with TRBJ1-2; 7 bases are a match to TRBD1. The ends lost 6 bases at V and 13 bases at J; junction bases unmatched: 20. Germline V gene lookup returns CDR1 MNHEY and CDR2 SVGEGT. The CDR3 loop spans 15 amino acids. The CDR3 loop reads CASSDRDRRIMASTF. The DNA for the CDR3 is TGTGCCAGCAGCGACCGGGACAGAAGAATTATGGCTAGCACCTTC.

The rearrangement uses TRBV5-1 and TRBJ1-1, with 8 positions matching TRBD1. The length of the CDR3 is 14 residues. Trimming took 3 bases from V and 4 from J; bases not matched to a gene: 5. In germline, CDR1 is SGHRS, CDR2 YFSETQ. The CDR3: CASSSGQGVTEAFF. DNA for the CDR3: TGCGCCAGCAGCTCTGGACAGGGCGTCACTGAAGCTTTCTTT.

The DNA for the CDR3 is TGTGCCTGGAGTGTCGGCGCCAGGCTATCACCCCTCCACTTT. Encoded protein: CAWSVGARLSPLHF. The chain has TRBV30 and TRBJ1-6; D gene uncertain. CDR3 length equals 14 residues. Germline V gene lookup returns CDR1 GTSNPN and CDR2 SVGIG (reference sequence). The germline V and J ends were trimmed by 0 bases and 10 bases, with 13 bases remaining between them.

This chain uses TRBV4-2 with TRBJ1-5; tentative D call: TRBD1 (5 bases). V was shortened by 1 base and J by 0 bases, with 7 bases between the two germline ends. CDR1 LGHNA and CDR2 YNFKEQ come from the germline V gene. CDR3 length: 15 amino acids. The CDR3 protein is CASSQGGISNQPQHF. The CDR3 DNA follows: TGTGCCAGCAGCCAAGGGGGCATTAGCAATCAGCCCCAGCATTTT.

The chain couples TRBV6-6 to TRBJ2-2; D is undetermined. The CDR3 totals 13 residues. V lost 9 bases and J lost 3, with 11 bases in between. Germline CDR1 is MNHNY and CDR2 is SVGAGI (reference sequence). This CDR3 reads CASRRSYTGELFF. In nucleotides, the CDR3 is TGTGCCAGTCGGAGATCCTACACCGGGGAGCTGTTTTTT.

This rearrangement joins TRBV7-9 to TRBJ2-5, with 11 bases lining up with TRBD1. This CDR3 contains 16 residues. V shed 5 bases and J 4 bases; nucleotides not matched to a gene: 9. Germline V gene lookup returns CDR1 SEHNR and CDR2 FQNEAQ (reference sequence). CDR3 in DNA: TGTGCCAGCAGCCGAACGGACAGGGGGCATGGAGAGACCCAGTACTTC. Encoded protein: CASSRTDRGHGETQYF.

The chain combines TRBV18 with TRBJ2-7; D remains ambiguous. V dropped 4 bases and J dropped 2 bases, with 12 bases sitting between them. CDR1 is KGHSH and CDR2 is LQKENI in the germline V gene. The CDR3 is 14 amino acids. In DNA, the CDR3 is TGTGCCAGCTCACGGGCCAGCTCAACCTACGAGCAGTACTTC. It codes for CASSRASSTYEQYF.

This chain connects TRBV29-1 to TRBJ2-3; 11 nucleotides agree with TRBD2. This CDR3 contains 16 residues. With 7 bases clipped from V and 1 base from J, the junction kept 10 bases outside the gene matches. Germline V CDR1 and CDR2: SQVTM, ANQGSEA. CDR3 region: CSAETGTSGRTDTQYF. CDR3 coding DNA: TGCAGCGCCGAAACCGGGACTAGCGGTCGCACAGATACGCAGTATTTT.